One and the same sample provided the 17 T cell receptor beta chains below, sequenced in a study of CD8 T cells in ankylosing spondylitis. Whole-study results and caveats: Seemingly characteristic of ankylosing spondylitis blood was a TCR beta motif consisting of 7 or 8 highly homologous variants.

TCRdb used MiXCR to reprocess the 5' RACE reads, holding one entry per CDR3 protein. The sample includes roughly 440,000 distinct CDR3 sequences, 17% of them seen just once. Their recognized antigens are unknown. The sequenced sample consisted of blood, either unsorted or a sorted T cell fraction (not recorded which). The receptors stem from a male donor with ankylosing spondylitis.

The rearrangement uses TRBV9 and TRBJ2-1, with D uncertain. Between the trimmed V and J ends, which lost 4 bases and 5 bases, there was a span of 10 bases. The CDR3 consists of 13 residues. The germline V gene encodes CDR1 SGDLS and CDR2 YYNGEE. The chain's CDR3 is CASSKHTDNEQFF. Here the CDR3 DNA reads TGTGCCAGCAGCAAACATACGGACAATGAGCAGTTCTTC.

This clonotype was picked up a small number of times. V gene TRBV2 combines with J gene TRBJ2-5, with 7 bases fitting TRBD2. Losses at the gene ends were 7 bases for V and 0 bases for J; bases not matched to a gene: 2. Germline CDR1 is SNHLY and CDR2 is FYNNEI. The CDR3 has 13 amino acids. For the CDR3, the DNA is TGTGCCAGCAAGCGGGAAAACCAAGAGACCCAGTACTTC. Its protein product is CASKRENQETQYF.

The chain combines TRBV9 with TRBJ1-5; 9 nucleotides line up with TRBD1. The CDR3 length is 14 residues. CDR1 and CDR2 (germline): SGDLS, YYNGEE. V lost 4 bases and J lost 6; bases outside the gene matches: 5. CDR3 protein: CASSPGQGSQPQHF. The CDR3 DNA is TGTGCCAGCAGCCCGGGACAGGGCAGTCAGCCCCAGCATTTT.

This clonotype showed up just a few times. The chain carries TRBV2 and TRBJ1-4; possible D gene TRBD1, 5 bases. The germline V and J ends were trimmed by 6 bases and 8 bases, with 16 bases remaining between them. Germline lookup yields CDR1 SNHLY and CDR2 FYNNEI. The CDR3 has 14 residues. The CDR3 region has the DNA TGTGCCAGCAGCCCGGGACTGCACGGGGAAAAACTGTTTTTT. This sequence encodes CASSPGLHGEKLFF.

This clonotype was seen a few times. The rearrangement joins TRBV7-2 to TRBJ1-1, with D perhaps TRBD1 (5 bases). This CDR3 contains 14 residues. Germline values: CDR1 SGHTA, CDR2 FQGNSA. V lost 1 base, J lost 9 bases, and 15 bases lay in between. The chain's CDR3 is CASSLGGAPLKAFF. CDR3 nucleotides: TGTGCCAGCAGCTTAGGAGGGGCACCTCTTAAAGCTTTCTTT. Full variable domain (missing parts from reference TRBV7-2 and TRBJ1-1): GAGVSQSPSNKVTEKGKDVELRCDPISGHTALYWYRQSLGQGLEFLIYFQGNSAPDKSGLPSDRFSAERTGGSVSTLTIQRTQQEDSAVYLCASSLGGAPLKAFFGQGTRLTVV.

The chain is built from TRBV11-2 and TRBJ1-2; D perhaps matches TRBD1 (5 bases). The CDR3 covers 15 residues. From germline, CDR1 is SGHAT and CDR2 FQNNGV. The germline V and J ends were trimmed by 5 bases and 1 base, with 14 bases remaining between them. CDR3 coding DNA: TGTGCCAGCAGCCCTAGGGAGACAGTTAACTATGGCTACACCTTC. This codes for CASSPRETVNYGYTF.

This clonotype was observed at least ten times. The CDR3, as DNA: TGTGCCAGCAGCTTCGGACAGAGCTCCTACAATGAGCAGTTCTTC. This gives the protein CASSFGQSSYNEQFF. The chain is built from TRBV7-9 and TRBJ2-1, with D maybe TRBD1 (6 bases). With 3 bases removed from V and 0 bases from J, the gap between germline ends came to 9 bases. The CDR3 loop spans 15 amino acids. The germline CDR1 and CDR2 sequences are SEHNR and FQNEAQ (reference sequence).

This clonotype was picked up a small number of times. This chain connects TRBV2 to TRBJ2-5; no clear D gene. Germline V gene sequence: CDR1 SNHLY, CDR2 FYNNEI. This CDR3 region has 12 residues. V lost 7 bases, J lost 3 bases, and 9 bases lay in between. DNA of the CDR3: TGTGCCAGCAAAAAGCGTAAAGAGACCCAGTACTTC. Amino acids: CASKKRKETQYF.

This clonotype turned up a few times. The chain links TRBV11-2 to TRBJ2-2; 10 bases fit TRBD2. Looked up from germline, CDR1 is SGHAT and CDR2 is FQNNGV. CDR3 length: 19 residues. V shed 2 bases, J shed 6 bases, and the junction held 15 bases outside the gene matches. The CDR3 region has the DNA TGTGCCAGCAGCTTAAGGACTAGCGGATTACTCCCTAAGGCCGGGGAGCTGTTTTTT. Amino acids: CASSLRTSGLLPKAGELFF.

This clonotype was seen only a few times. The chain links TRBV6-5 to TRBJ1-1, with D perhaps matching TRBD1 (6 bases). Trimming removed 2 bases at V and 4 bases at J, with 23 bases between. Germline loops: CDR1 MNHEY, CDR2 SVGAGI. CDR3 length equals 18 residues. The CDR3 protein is CASSYSYLSVKGGTEAFF. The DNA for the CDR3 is TGTGCCAGCAGTTACAGTTATCTGTCGGTTAAGGGGGGCACTGAAGCTTTCTTT.

The CDR3 spells CASRPGGYSGDTQYF. In DNA, the CDR3 is TGTGCCAGCAGGCCAGGGGGGTATTCAGGAGATACGCAGTATTTT. The chain carries TRBV12-3 or TRBV12-4 and TRBJ2-3; D perhaps matches TRBD1 (7 bases). The CDR3 covers 15 residues. Trimming took off 6 bases at V and 5 bases at J, with 18 bases between the two ends.

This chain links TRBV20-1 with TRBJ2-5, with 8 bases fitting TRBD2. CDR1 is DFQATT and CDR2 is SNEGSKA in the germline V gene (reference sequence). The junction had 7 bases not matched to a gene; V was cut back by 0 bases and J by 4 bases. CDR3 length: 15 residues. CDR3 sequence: CSARDWAGGGETQYF. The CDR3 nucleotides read TGCAGTGCTAGAGATTGGGCGGGGGGAGGAGAGACCCAGTACTTC.

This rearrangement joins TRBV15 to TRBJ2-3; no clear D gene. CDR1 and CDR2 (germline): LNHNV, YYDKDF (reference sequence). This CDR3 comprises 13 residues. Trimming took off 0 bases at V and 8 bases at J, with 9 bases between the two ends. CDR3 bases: TGTGCCACCAGCAGAGATGTCGACGGTACGCAGTATTTT. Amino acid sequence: CATSRDVDGTQYF.

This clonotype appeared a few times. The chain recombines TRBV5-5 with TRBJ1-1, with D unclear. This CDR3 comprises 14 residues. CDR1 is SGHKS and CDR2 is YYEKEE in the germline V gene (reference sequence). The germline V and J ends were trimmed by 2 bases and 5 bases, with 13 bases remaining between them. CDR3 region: CASSFLAGVTEAFF. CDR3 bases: TGTGCCAGCAGCTTTTTGGCTGGGGTGACTGAAGCTTTCTTT.

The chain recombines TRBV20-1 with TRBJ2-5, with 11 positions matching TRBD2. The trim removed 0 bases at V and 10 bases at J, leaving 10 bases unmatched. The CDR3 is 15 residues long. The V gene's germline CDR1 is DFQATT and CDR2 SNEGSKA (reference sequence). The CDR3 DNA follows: TGCAGTGCTAGAGAGTCGGCACTAGCGGGAGCCGGCCAGTACTTC. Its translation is CSARESALAGAGQYF.

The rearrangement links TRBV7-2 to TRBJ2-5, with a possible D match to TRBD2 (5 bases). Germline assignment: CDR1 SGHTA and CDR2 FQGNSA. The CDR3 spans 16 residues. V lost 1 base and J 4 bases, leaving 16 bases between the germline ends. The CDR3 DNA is TGTGCCAGCAGCTTAGGGTTGAGGGTATGGAGAGAGACCCAGTACTTC. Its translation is CASSLGLRVWRETQYF. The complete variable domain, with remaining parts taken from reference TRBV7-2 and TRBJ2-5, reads GAGVSQSPSNKVTEKGKDVELRCDPISGHTALYWYRQSLGQGLEFLIYFQGNSAPDKSGLPSDRFSAERTGGSVSTLTIQRTQQEDSAVYLCASSLGLRVWRETQYFGPGTRLLVL.

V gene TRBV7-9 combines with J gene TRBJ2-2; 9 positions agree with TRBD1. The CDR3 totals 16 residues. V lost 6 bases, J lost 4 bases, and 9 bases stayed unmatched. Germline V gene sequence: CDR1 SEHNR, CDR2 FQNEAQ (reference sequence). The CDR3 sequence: CASSLQSGQGTGELFF. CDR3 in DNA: TGTGCCAGCAGTTTGCAGTCGGGACAGGGCACCGGGGAGCTGTTTTTT.